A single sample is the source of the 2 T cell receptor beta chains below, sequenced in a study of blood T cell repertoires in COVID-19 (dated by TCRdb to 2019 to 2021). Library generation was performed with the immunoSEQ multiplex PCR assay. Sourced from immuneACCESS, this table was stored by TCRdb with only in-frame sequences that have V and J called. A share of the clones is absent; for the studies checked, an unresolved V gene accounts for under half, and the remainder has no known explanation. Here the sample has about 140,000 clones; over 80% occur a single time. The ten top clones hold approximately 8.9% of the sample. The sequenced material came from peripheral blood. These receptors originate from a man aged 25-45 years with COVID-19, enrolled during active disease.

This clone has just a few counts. CDR3 in amino acids: CASRPTGDEAFF. The CDR3 DNA reads as TGTGCCAGCAGGCCAACGGGAGATGAAGCTTTCTTT. The rearrangement links TRBV11-2 to TRBJ1-1, with D hard to call. CDR1 is SGHAT and CDR2 is FQNNGV in the germline V gene. This CDR3 contains 12 residues. V shed 6 bases and J shed 7 bases, with 12 bases lying between them.

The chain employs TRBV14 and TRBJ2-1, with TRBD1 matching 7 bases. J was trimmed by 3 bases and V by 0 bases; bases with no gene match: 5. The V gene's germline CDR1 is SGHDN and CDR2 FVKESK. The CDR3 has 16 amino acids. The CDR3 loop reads CASSQDWGQRYNEQFF. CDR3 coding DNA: TGTGCCAGCAGCCAAGATTGGGGACAGCGCTACAATGAGCAGTTCTTC.